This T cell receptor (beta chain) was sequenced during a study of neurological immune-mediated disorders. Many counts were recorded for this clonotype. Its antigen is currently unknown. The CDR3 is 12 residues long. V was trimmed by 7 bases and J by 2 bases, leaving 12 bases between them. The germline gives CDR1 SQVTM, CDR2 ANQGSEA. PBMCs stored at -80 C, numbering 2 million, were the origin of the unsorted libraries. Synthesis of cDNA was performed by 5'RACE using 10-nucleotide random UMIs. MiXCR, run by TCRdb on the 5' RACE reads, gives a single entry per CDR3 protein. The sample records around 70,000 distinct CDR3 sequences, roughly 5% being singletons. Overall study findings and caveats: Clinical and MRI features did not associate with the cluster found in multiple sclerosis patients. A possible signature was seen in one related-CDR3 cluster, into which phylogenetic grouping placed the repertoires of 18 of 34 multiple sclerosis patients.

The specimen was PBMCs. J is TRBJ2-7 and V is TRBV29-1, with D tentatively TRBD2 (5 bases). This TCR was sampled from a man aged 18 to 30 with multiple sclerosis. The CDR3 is CSATRGTYEQYF. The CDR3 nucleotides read TGCAGCGCTACTCGGGGAACCTACGAGCAGTACTTC.